This TCR beta chain emerged from a study of shared clonotypes between healthy human individuals (dated by TCRdb to 2018 to 2021). For the study in its entirety: A couple of women and a few men aged 18 to 49 years were included in the cohort. Per donor, three plates each were used for CD4 naive and CD4 memory, two for CD8 naive, and one for CD8 memory. To estimate repertoire size and how much clonotype sharing occurs between individuals, the study deeply sequenced the blood TCR repertoires of five or six healthy adults. Libraries were prepared and TCR repertoires were sequenced by different laboratories using diverse techniques, in order to increase sequencing depth and limit assay-specific biases. Leukapheresis yielded between about 0.85 and 9.5 billion PBMCs per donor. Broad study findings and their caveats: Sampling was limited to blood, and TCR repertoires in tissue likely differ from TCR repertoires in blood. Approximately 5% of naive CD4, around 3.6% of naive CD8, 2.3% of memory CD4, and about 0.4% of memory CD8 clonotypes were shared across several donors. Estimated clonotype richness was generally larger for naive than for memory subsets. Incomplete sequencing was indicated by rarefaction of sorted-subset datasets, despite the large sequencing depth. Clonotypes shared by all four sorted-subset donors showed higher generation probabilities than non-shared clonotypes. Because the study included only a small number of donors, the genetic and exposure-history diversity represented was limited. Pairwise subsampling led to the expectation that sequencing depth would affect the degree of clonotype sharing among donors.

Spanning cysteine to phenylalanine, the CDR3 consists of 13 amino acids. Solely the CDR3 DNA is kept, with 39 bases framed from the first base. Sequences SQVTM (CDR1) and ANQGSEA (CDR2) are obtained from the germline V gene. The donors were healthy, HIV-negative adults with no recently reported acute infections or vaccinations. Only Caucasian adults living in Nashville, Tennessee, USA were represented among the donors. CD4+ T cells were enriched by magnetic negative selection, after which naive cells were positively selected on CD45RA and the negative fraction was taken as the memory subset. After blood collection by leukapheresis, PBMCs were isolated using Ficoll-Histopaque density gradient centrifugation and then cryopreserved in the vapor phase of liquid nitrogen. Analytical flow cytometry was used to check the purity and quantity of every magnetically sorted T cell population. Genomic DNA was isolated from each sorted fraction and quantified by UV absorbance on a Nanodrop 2000c.

TCR CDR3 regions were amplified from genomic DNA by multiplex PCR using the deep immunoSEQ assay. Genomic DNA extracted from each cell subset was distributed evenly over all wells of several immunoSEQ 96-well plates, and each plate served as one replicate. For sorted subsets, 150 to 250 ng genomic DNA, equal to 30,000 or so T cell genomes, was loaded into each replicate PCR. The purified libraries were quantified using a Qubit 3.0 fluorometer, sized with a Bioanalyzer 2100, and then quantified again using the KAPA Library Quantification kit. Each immunoSEQ 96-well plate was sequenced on its own single-read 150-cycle Illumina NextSeq 550 flow cell. In the source study's methods: The immunoSEQ output contained only junctional sequences without quality scores, so filtering could not match that applied to full-length reads. Sequences were annotated with PyIR, a Python wrapper for IgBLAST v1.9, using IMGT germline references to assign V/J genes and CDR3. Reads with weak V/J assignments (E-value above 1e-6), missing CDR3, stop codons, out-of-frame junctions, or ambiguous translated residues were removed. V3J clonotypes were defined as sequences sharing the same inferred V gene, J gene, and CDR3 amino acid sequence. Percentage overlap between repertoires was calculated by dividing the number of shared unique clonotypes by the size of the smaller repertoire. RTK rarefaction, the Chao1 estimator, and Recon v2.1 estimates of unobserved clonotypes were used to assess repertoire richness. OLGA was used to compute generation probabilities for all TCRbeta clonotypes that the gDNA method yielded from a handful of donors. This is the immuneACCESS table as TCRdb keeps it, with only in-frame sequences that have V and J called. A part of the clones is gone; compared with another copy, unresolved V genes explain less than half, and the rest is unexplained. That table is the source of V, J and clone size, and D and trimming were worked out from the DNA. This sample lists 1,500,000 or so clones; roughly 96% were detected once. The ten largest clonotypes hold more than 0.9% of the sample.

As concerns this clone: Its antigen is unknown. One junction end disagrees with the germline gene, perhaps due to a read error.

The receptor's source is a man aged 30 to 45 in good health. The chain was built from TRBV29-1 and TRBJ2-5, with the D segment identity uncertain. Sequenced sample: naive CD4+ T cells sorted from blood. Per the publication, the cell subset or site label means: CD45RA+ positively selected. CDR3 reads: CSVVPKYQETQYF. The sequence in DNA is TGTTCAGTCGTCCCAAAGTACCAAGAGACCCAGTACTTC.